The present T cell receptor beta chain was sequenced within a study of beta chain features in type 1 diabetes. As concerns this clone: Antigen specificity is unknown.

Losses at the gene ends were 2 bases for V and 4 bases for J; bases not matched to a gene: 5. Germline lookup yields CDR1 GTSNPN and CDR2 SVGIG (reference sequence). The length of the CDR3 is 15 residues. Reverse transcribing all isolated RNA meant expressed TCRB transcripts were sequenced. TCRdb keeps only in-frame clones here, not all; method: immunoSEQ multiplex PCR. The data contain 310,000 or so clones, 7% to 10% of them singletons. Study observations and caveats: Moderate but significant shortening of TCRB CDR3s was recorded in all four CD4+ subsets from Type 1 diabetes patients.

What was sequenced was central memory CD4+ T cells from blood. The chain uses TRBV30 and TRBJ2-1; TRBD1 matches at 10 bases. This clonotype was obtained from a man aged 25-45 years with type 1 diabetes. The CDR3 DNA is TGTGCCTGGAGTTTCCGGGACAGGGGTTACAATGAGCAGTTCTTC. This gives the protein CAWSFRDRGYNEQFF.